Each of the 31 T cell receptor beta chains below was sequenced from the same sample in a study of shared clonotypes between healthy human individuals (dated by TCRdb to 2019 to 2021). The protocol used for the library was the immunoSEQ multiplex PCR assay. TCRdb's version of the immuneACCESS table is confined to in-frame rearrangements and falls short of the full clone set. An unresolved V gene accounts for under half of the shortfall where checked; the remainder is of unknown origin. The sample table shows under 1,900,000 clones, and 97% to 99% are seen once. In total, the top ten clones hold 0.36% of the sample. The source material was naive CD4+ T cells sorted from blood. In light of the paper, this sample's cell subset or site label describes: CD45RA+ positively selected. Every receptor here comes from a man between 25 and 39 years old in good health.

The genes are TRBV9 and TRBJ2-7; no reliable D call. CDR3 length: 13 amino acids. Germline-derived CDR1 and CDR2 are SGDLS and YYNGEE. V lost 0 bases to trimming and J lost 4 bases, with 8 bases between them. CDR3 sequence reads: CASSVDGRYEQYF. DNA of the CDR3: TGTGCCAGCAGCGTAGATGGTAGGTACGAGCAGTACTTC.

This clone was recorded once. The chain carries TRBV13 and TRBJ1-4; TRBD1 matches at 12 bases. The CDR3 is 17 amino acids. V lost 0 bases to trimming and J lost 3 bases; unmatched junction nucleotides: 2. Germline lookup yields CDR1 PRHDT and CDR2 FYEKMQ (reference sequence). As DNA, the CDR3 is TGTGCCAGCAGCTTAGGGGGACAGGGGGCTGCTAATGAAAAACTGTTTTTT. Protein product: CASSLGGQGAANEKLFF.

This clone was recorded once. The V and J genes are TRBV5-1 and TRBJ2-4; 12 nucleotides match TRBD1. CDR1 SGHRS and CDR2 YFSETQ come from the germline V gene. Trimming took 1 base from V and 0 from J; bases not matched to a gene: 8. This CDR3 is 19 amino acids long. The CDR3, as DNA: TGCGCCAGCAGCTTGTTTTTAGGGACAGGGGGCTCAGCCAAAAACATTCAGTACTTC. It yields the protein CASSLFLGTGGSAKNIQYF.

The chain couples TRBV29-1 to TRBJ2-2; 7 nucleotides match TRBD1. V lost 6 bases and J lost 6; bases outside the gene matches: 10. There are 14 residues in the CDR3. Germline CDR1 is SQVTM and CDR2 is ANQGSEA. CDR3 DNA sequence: TGCAGCGTCACTGACAGGGCCTGGGCCGGGGAGCTGTTTTTT. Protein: CSVTDRAWAGELFF.

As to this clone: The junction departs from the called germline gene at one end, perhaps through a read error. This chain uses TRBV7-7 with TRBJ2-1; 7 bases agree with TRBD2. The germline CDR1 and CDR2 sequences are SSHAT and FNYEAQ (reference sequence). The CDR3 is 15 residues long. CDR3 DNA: TGTGCTAGCAGCTCGGGACTACCTGTCTACAATGAGCAGTTCTTC. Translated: CASSSGLPVYNEQFF.

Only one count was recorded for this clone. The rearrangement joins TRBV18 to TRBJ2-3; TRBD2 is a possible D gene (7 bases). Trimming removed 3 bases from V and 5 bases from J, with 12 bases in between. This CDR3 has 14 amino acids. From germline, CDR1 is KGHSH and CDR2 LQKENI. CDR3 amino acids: CASSPGGHEDTQYF. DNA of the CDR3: TGTGCCAGCTCACCGGGGGGGCACGAAGATACGCAGTATTTT. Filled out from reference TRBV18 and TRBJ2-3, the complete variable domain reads NAGVMQNPRHLVRRRGQEARLRCSPMKGHSHVYWYRQLPEEGLKFMVYLQKENIIDESGMPKERFSAEFPKEGPSILRIQQVVRGDSAAYFCASSPGGHEDTQYFGPGTRLTVL.

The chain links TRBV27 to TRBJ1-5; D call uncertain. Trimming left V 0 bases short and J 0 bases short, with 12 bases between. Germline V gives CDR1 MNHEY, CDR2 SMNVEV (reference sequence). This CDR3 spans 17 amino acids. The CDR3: CASSLSRYSYSNQPQHF. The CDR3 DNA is TGTGCCAGCAGTTTATCGAGGTACAGCTATAGCAATCAGCCCCAGCATTTT.

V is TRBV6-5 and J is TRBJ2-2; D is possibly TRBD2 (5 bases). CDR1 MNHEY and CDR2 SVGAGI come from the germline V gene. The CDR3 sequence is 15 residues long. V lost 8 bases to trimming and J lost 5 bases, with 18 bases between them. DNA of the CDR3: TGTGCCAGCGGATTCAGCGGCAGCCCGACCGGGGAGCTGTTTTTT. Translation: CASGFSGSPTGELFF.

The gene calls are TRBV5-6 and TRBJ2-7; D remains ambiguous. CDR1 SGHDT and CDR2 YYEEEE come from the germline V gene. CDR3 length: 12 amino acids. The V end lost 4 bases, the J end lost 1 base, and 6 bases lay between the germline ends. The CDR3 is CASSVTSYEQYF. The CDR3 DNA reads TGTGCCAGCAGCGTGACTTCCTACGAGCAGTACTTC.

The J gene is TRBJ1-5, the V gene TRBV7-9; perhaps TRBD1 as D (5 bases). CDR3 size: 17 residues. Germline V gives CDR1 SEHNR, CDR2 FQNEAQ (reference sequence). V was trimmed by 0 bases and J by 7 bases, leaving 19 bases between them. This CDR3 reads CASSLAARDGAHQPQHF. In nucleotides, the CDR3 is TGTGCCAGCAGCTTAGCGGCAAGGGACGGTGCCCACCAGCCCCAGCATTTT.

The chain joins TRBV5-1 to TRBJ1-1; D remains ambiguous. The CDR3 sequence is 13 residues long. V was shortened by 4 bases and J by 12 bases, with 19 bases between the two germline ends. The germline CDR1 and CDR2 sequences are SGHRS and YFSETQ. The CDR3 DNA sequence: TGCGCCAGCAGCGGCGACGGGGTATGGATACCTTTCTTT. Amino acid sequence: CASSGDGVWIPFF. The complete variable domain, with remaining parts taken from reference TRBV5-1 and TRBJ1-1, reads KAGVTQTPRYLIKTRGQQVTLSCSPISGHRSVSWYQQTPGQGLQFLFEYFSETQRNKGNFPGRFSGRQFSNSRSEMNVSTLELGDSALYLCASSGDGVWIPFFGQGTRLTVV.

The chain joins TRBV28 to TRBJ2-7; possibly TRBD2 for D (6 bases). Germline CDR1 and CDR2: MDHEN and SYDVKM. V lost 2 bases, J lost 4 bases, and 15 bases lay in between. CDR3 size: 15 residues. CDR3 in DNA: TGTGCCAGCAGTTTAAACGTGGGACTGCTTTACGAGCAGTACTTC. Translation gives CASSLNVGLLYEQYF.

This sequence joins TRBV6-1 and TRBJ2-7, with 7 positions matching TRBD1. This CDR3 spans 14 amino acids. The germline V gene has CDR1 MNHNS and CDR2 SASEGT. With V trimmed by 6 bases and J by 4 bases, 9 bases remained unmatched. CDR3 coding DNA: TGTGCCAGCAGGCAACAGGGGTCGTCTTACGAGCAGTACTTC. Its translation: CASRQQGSSYEQYF.

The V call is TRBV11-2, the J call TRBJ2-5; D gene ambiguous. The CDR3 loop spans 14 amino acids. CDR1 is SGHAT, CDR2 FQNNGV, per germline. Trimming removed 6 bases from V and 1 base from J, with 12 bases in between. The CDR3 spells CASRASFSQETQYF. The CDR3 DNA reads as TGTGCCAGCAGGGCATCCTTCAGCCAAGAGACCCAGTACTTC.

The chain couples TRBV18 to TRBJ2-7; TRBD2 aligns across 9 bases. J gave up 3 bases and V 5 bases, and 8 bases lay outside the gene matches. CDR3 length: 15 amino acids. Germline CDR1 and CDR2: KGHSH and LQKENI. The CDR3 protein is CASSSMREGHYEQYF. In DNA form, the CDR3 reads TGTGCCAGCTCATCCATGCGGGAGGGGCACTACGAGCAGTACTTC.

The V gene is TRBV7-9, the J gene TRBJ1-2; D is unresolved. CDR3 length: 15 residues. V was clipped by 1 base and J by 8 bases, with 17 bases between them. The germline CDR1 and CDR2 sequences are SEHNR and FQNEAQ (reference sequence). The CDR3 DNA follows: TGTGCCAGCAGCTTAGAGAGGGAAGGGATTAAAGGCTACACCTTC. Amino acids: CASSLEREGIKGYTF.

The CDR3 loop is CASSLVTSGPYNEQFF. The DNA for the CDR3 is TGTGCCAGCAGCTTAGTAACTAGCGGGCCTTACAATGAGCAGTTCTTC. The chain employs TRBV7-9 and TRBJ2-1; TRBD2 matches 9 bases. After removal of 1 base from V and 4 bases from J, the junction contained 5 bases not matched to a gene. Germline lookup yields CDR1 SEHNR and CDR2 FQNEAQ (reference sequence). The CDR3 runs 16 residues.

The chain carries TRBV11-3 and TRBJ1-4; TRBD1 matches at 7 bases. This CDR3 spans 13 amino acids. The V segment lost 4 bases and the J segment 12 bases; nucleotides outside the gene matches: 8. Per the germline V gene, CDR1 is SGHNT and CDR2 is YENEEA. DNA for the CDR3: TGTGCCAGCAGCTCCGGACAGGCCGGGGAACTGTTTTTT. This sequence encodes CASSSGQAGELFF.

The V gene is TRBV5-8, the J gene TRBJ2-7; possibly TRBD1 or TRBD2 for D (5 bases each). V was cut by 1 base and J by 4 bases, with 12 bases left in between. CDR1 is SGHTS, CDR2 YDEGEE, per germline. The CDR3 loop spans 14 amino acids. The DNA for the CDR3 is TGTGCCAGCAGCTTGATGAGGGGTTCTTACGAGCAGTACTTC. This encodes CASSLMRGSYEQYF.

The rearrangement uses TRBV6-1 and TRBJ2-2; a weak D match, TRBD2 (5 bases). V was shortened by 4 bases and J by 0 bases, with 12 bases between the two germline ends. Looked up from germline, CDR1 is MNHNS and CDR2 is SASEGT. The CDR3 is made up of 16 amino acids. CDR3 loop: CASSGREPPNTGELFF. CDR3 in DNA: TGTGCCAGCAGTGGTCGGGAACCGCCGAACACCGGGGAGCTGTTTTTT.

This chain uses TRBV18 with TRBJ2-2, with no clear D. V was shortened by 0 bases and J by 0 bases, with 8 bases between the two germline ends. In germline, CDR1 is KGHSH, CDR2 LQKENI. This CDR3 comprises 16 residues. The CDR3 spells CASSPPGSANTGELFF. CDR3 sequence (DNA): TGTGCCAGCTCACCACCGGGCAGCGCGAACACCGGGGAGCTGTTTTTT.

The CDR3 DNA follows: TGCGCCAGCAGCCGGGGGGGATGGGGTGCGGAAGCTTTCTTT. It encodes CASSRGGWGAEAFF. V gene TRBV4-1 combines with J gene TRBJ1-1, with D possibly matching TRBD1 (5 bases). This CDR3 comprises 14 residues. With 4 bases removed from V and 8 bases from J, the gap between germline ends came to 17 bases. Germline assignment: CDR1 MGHRA and CDR2 YSYEKL.

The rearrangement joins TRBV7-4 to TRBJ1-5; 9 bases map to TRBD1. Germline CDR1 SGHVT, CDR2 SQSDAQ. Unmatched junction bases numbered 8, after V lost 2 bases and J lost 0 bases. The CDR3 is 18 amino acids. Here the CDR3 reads CASSLRDRVWSSNQPQHF. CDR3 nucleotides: TGTGCCAGCAGCTTACGGGACAGGGTTTGGAGTAGCAATCAGCCCCAGCATTTT.

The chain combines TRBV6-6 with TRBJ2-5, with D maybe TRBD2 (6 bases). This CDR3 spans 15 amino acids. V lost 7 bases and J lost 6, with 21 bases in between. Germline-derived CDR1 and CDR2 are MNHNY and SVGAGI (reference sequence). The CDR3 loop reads CASTQSGGDAKTQYF. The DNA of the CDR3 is TGTGCCAGCACCCAATCTGGAGGGGATGCGAAGACCCAGTACTTC.

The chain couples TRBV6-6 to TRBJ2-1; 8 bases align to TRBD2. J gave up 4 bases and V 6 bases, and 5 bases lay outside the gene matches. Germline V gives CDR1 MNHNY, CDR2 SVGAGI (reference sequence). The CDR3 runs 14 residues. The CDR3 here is CASRTGGPYNEQFF. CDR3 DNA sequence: TGTGCCAGCAGAACGGGAGGGCCATACAATGAGCAGTTCTTC.

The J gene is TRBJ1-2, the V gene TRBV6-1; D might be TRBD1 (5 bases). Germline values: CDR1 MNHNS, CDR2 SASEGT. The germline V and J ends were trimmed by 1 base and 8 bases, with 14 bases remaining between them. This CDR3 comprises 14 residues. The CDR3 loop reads CASSEGAGKWGYTF. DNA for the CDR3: TGTGCCAGCAGTGAAGGAGCAGGGAAGTGGGGCTACACCTTC.

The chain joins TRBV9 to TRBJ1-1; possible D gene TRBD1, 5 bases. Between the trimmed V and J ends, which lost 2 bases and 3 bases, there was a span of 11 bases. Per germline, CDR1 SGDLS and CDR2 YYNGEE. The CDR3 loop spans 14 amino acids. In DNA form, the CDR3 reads TGTGCCAGCAGCGTTCAGGGCGGGGACACTGAAGCTTTCTTT. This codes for CASSVQGGDTEAFF.

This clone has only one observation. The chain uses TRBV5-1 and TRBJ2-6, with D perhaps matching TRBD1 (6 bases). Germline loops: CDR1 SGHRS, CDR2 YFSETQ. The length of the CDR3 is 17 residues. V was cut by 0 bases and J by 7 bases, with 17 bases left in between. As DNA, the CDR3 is TGCGCCAGCAGCTTGGCACAGGGCCAAGTTAGAGCCAACGTCCTGACTTTC. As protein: CASSLAQGQVRANVLTF.

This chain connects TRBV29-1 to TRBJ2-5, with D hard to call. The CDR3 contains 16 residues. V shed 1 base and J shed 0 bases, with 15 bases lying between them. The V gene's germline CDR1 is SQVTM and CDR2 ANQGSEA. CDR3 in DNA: TGCAGCGTTGAAGTTAAAACAGATAGGTACCAAGAGACCCAGTACTTC. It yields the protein CSVEVKTDRYQETQYF.

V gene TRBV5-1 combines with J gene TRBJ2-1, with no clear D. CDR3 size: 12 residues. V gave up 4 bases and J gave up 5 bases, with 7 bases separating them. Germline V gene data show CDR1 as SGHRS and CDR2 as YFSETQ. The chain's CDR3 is CASSGLNNEQFF. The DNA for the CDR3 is TGCGCCAGCAGCGGTTTAAACAATGAGCAGTTCTTC.

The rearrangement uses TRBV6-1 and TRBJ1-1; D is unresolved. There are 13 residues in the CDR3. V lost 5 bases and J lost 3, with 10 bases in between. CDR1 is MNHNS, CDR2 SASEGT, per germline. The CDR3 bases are TGTGCCAGCAGTCTTGACGGCTACACTGAAGCTTTCTTT. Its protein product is CASSLDGYTEAFF.